This passage covers 10 T cell receptor beta chains from one sample sequenced in a study of blood T cell repertoires in COVID-19. Only in-frame clones appear in the TCRdb table, and some are missing; sequencing was by immunoSEQ multiplex PCR. The sample consists of approximately 97,000 clones, 81% of them appearing once. The specimen sequenced was peripheral blood. Receptors originate from a man aged 60 to 75 with acute or convalescent COVID-19.

In DNA form, the CDR3 reads TGTGCCAGCAGGTTGAAACCGGGACTAGTTCTTCCCGGGGAGCTGTTTTTT. It encodes CASRLKPGLVLPGELFF. The chain combines TRBV28 with TRBJ2-2; the match to TRBD2 covers 8 bases. Germline V gene data show CDR1 as MDHEN and CDR2 as SYDVKM. The V gene end was trimmed by 6 bases and the J gene end by 6 bases; junction bases not matched to a gene: 15. The CDR3 extends over 17 amino acids.

The V call is TRBV25-1, the J call TRBJ1-2; the D gene is possibly TRBD1 (6 bases). CDR1 and CDR2 (germline): MGHDK, SYGVNS. The CDR3 totals 12 residues. Trimming cost V 4 bases and J 6 bases, with 9 bases left between them. The DNA for the CDR3 is TGTGCCAGCAGTGCACAGGGCCATGGCTACACCTTC. Residues: CASSAQGHGYTF.

V usage is TRBV3-1 (or the pseudogene TRBV3-2) and J usage is TRBJ1-2, with 8 bases identical to TRBD1. The CDR3 length is 15 residues. J gave up 4 bases and V 1 base, and 5 bases lay outside the gene matches. CDR1 and CDR2 (germline): LGHDT, YNNKEL (reference sequence). The DNA of the CDR3 is TGTGCCAGCAGCCAAGTAGGGCAGGGGGCCTATGGCTACACCTTC. This gives the protein CASSQVGQGAYGYTF.

The V gene is TRBV18, the J gene TRBJ2-5, with D maybe TRBD1 (6 bases). There are 15 residues in the CDR3. V gave up 1 base and J gave up 2 bases, with 11 bases separating them. The germline V gene encodes CDR1 KGHSH and CDR2 LQKENI. This CDR3 is CASSPLPRGQETQYF. The CDR3 nucleotides are TGTGCCAGCTCACCACTACCCAGGGGACAAGAGACCCAGTACTTC. Looking up the rest from reference TRBV18 and TRBJ2-5 gives the full variable domain: NAGVMQNPRHLVRRRGQEARLRCSPMKGHSHVYWYRQLPEEGLKFMVYLQKENIIDESGMPKERFSAEFPKEGPSILRIQQVVRGDSAAYFCASSPLPRGQETQYFGPGTRLLVL.

The V gene is TRBV7-2, the J gene TRBJ1-4; 8 bases are shared with TRBD1. The germline V gene has CDR1 SGHTA and CDR2 FQGNSA. The CDR3 is made up of 15 amino acids. V trimming: 2 bases; J trimming: 8 bases; junction bases outside the gene matches: 7. The CDR3 reads CASSLQGADEEKLFF. Here the CDR3 DNA reads TGTGCCAGCAGCTTACAGGGGGCGGATGAGGAAAAACTGTTTTTT.

The CDR3 nucleotides read TGTGCCAGCAGCCCTGGGGGGGACAGGAACGAACTGTTTTTT. This codes for CASSPGGDRNELFF. The V and J genes are TRBV7-9 and TRBJ1-4; 8 nucleotides align to TRBD1. The germline CDR1 and CDR2 sequences are SEHNR and FQNEAQ (reference sequence). J gave up 12 bases and V 5 bases, and 11 bases lay outside the gene matches. The CDR3 spans 14 residues.

The chain carries TRBV18 and TRBJ2-2; the D is unclear. Trimming took off 0 bases at V and 4 bases at J, with 9 bases between the two ends. The length of the CDR3 is 15 residues. The germline gives CDR1 KGHSH, CDR2 LQKENI. CDR3 DNA: TGTGCCAGCTCACCACCTCATCAGATCACCGGGGAGCTGTTTTTT. Translating gives CASSPPHQITGELFF.

This clone was detected a few times. The chain has TRBV5-1 and TRBJ2-5; 8 positions agree with TRBD1. Germline values: CDR1 SGHRS, CDR2 YFSETQ. This CDR3 contains 16 residues. The trim removed 5 bases at V and 0 bases at J, leaving 9 bases unmatched. The CDR3 loop is CASRGDRGQHQETQYF. CDR3 nucleotide sequence: TGCGCCAGCAGGGGCGACAGGGGACAGCACCAAGAGACCCAGTACTTC.

This chain connects TRBV7-2 to TRBJ2-2; 7 bases line up with TRBD1. Germline CDR1 is SGHTA and CDR2 is FQGNSA. The CDR3 contains 14 residues. Trimming at V came to 5 bases and at J to 4 bases, leaving 4 bases not matched to a gene. The CDR3, as DNA: TGTGCCAGCAGCACCGGACAGGTCACCGGGGAGCTGTTTTTT. It yields the protein CASSTGQVTGELFF.

V usage is TRBV6-5 and J usage is TRBJ2-5; 10 bases align to TRBD1. Trimming took 6 bases from V and 5 from J; bases not matched to a gene: 9. CDR1 and CDR2 (germline): MNHEY, SVGAGI. The length of the CDR3 is 15 residues. Here the CDR3 reads CASSRDRGGLETQYF. The CDR3, as DNA: TGTGCCAGCAGCCGGGACAGGGGAGGTTTGGAGACCCAGTACTTC.